These 12 T cell receptor beta chains were all obtained from the same sample, sequenced in a study of human T cells and chemical hapten exposure. Specified time point: patch test 3, about 24 weeks after DPC sensitization. Treatment here: therapeutic diphenylcyclopropenone sensitization with weekly scalp DPC. TCRdb independently ran MiXCR on the RACE reads; one entry per CDR3 protein. This sample has 45,000 to 60,000 distinct CDR3 sequences; roughly 12% occur once, and the top ten carry 2% to 3%. This specimen consisted of whole blood, obtained in connection with sensitization to the hapten diphenylcyclopropenone (DPC). The receptors stem from a man under 40 with alopecia areata. Some clones in this sample may be carry-over from other donors' samples.

There are a few counts of this clonotype. The V gene is TRBV7-2, the J gene TRBJ1-5, with D unresolved. The ends were cut back, 5 bases at V and 5 bases at J, with 10 bases in the middle. The CDR3 contains 13 residues. Germline loops: CDR1 SGHTA, CDR2 FQGNSA. The CDR3 reads CASSPTNDQPQHF. The CDR3 DNA sequence: TGTGCCAGCAGCCCCACTAACGATCAGCCCCAGCATTTT.

This clonotype was counted a few times. The V gene is TRBV6-1, the J gene TRBJ2-6; D gene uncertain. Trimming stripped 0 bases from V and 0 bases from J, with 3 bases between. The V gene's germline CDR1 is MNHNS and CDR2 SASEGT. The CDR3 sequence is 15 residues long. CDR3 sequence reads: CASSEAGSGANVLTF. The DNA of the CDR3 is TGTGCCAGCAGTGAAGCGGGCTCTGGGGCCAACGTCCTGACTTTC.

This clonotype was observed a handful of times. The rearrangement links TRBV7-8 to TRBJ2-5; D assignment may be TRBD1 or TRBD2 (5 bases each). Germline V lookup: CDR1 SGHVS, CDR2 FQNEAQ. V lost 4 bases to trimming and J lost 1 base, with 7 bases between them. This CDR3 is 13 amino acids long. The CDR3 sequence is CASSWDRQETQYF. The CDR3 DNA reads TGTGCCAGCAGCTGGGACCGCCAAGAGACCCAGTACTTC. Together with reference TRBV7-8 and TRBJ2-5, the CDR3 gives the full variable domain: GAGVSQSPRYKVAKRGQDVALRCDPISGHVSLFWYQQALGQGPEFLTYFQNEAQLDKSGLPSDRFFAERPEGSVSTLKIQRTQQEDSAVYLCASSWDRQETQYFGPGTRLLVL.

V gene TRBV10-3 combines with J gene TRBJ2-3; D gene unclear. V dropped 0 bases and J dropped 4 bases, with 17 bases sitting between them. Germline V CDR1 and CDR2: ENHRY, SYGVKD. The CDR3 covers 17 residues. The CDR3 DNA is TGTGCCATCAGTGAGTCCCGGGCACTGGGGTTGGCAGATACGCAGTATTTT. Translated: CAISESRALGLADTQYF.

This clonotype occurred a few times. The rearrangement links TRBV6-2 or TRBV6-3 to TRBJ2-7; TRBD1 agrees at 7 bases. Germline loops: CDR1 MNHEY, CDR2 SVGEGT. With 5 bases clipped from V and 1 base from J, the junction kept 5 bases outside the gene matches. The CDR3 is 14 residues long. The DNA for the CDR3 is TGTGCCAGCAGTCCCAGACAGGGATCCTACGAGCAGTACTTC. Protein product: CASSPRQGSYEQYF.

This clonotype was counted ten times or more. The V gene is TRBV24-1, the J gene TRBJ2-2; D remains ambiguous. The CDR3 extends over 16 amino acids. V lost 7 bases and J 1 base, leaving 15 bases between the germline ends. Germline-derived CDR1 and CDR2 are KGHDR and SFDVKD. CDR3 residues: CATRDGRKGNTGELFF. The CDR3 region has the DNA TGTGCCACCAGGGACGGAAGGAAGGGGAACACCGGGGAGCTGTTTTTT.

The chain links TRBV3-1 to TRBJ2-3; no reliable D call. CDR1 is LGHDT, CDR2 YNNKEL, per germline (reference sequence). V dropped 1 base and J dropped 6 bases, with 11 bases sitting between them. This CDR3 region has 14 residues. CDR3 amino acids: CASSQVLGMDTQYF. The CDR3 nucleotides read TGTGCCAGCAGCCAAGTACTGGGGATGGATACGCAGTATTTT.

The chain uses TRBV9 and TRBJ2-7, with D possibly being TRBD1 (5 bases). Trimming removed 3 bases from V and 1 base from J, with 11 bases in between. Germline CDR1 is SGDLS and CDR2 is YYNGEE. This CDR3 is 14 amino acids long. CDR3: CASSAYDRSYEQYF. The CDR3 nucleotides read TGTGCCAGCAGCGCCTACGACAGATCCTACGAGCAGTACTTC. Variable domain in full (rest from reference TRBV9 and TRBJ2-7): DSGVTQTPKHLITATGQRVTLRCSPRSGDLSVYWYQQSLDQGLQFLIQYYNGEERAKGNILERFSAQQFPDLHSELNLSSLELGDSALYFCASSAYDRSYEQYFGPGTRLTVT.

V usage is TRBV5-1 and J usage is TRBJ2-7; 9 nucleotides align to TRBD1. J was trimmed by 3 bases and V by 2 bases; bases with no gene match: 3. CDR1 and CDR2 from the germline V gene are SGHRS and YFSETQ. The length of the CDR3 is 14 residues. CDR3 sequence (DNA): TGCGCCAGCAGCTTTGCGACAGGGGGCTACGAGCAGTACTTC. Its protein is CASSFATGGYEQYF.

This clonotype was picked up many times. This chain connects TRBV7-9 to TRBJ1-5; D might be TRBD1 (5 bases). Germline CDR1 is SEHNR and CDR2 is FQNEAQ (reference sequence). Trimming took off 0 bases at V and 9 bases at J, with 12 bases between the two ends. This CDR3 is built from 14 residues. The CDR3 coding sequence is TGTGCCAGCAGCTTAGCAGGGGAGTCCGGGCCCCAGCATTTT. It translates to CASSLAGESGPQHF.

This clonotype was counted a few times. The rearrangement links TRBV6-1 to TRBJ2-1; possible D gene TRBD1, 6 bases. From germline, CDR1 is MNHNS and CDR2 SASEGT. Trimming removed 1 base at V and 10 bases at J, with 26 bases between. There are 18 residues in the CDR3. The CDR3: CASSEGPVFRDKRTEQFF. For the CDR3, the DNA is TGTGCCAGCAGTGAAGGACCGGTTTTCCGGGACAAGCGTACGGAGCAGTTCTTC.

The chain carries TRBV28 and TRBJ1-5; 7 bases line up with TRBD1. Unmatched junction bases numbered 11, after V lost 6 bases and J lost 3 bases. The germline gives CDR1 MDHEN, CDR2 SYDVKM. The length of the CDR3 is 16 residues. In nucleotides, the CDR3 is TGTGCCAGCAGCCTTCCGGGGACAGTGTACAATCAGCCCCAGCATTTT. This codes for CASSLPGTVYNQPQHF.